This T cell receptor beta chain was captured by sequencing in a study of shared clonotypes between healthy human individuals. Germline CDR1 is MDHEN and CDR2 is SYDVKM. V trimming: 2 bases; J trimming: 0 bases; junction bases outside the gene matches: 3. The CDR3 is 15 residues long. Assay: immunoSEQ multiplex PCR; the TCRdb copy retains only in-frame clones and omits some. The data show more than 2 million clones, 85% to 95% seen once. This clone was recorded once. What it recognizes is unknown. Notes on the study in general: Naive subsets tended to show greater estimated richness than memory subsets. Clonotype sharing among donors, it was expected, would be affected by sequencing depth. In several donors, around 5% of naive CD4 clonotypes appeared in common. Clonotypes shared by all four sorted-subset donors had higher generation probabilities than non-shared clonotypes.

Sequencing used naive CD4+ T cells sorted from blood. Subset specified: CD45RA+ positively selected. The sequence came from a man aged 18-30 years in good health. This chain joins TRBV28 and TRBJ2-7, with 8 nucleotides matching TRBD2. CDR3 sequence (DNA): TGTGCCAGCAGTTTAGAGCGGGGGTCCTCCTACGAGCAGTACTTC. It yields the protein CASSLERGSSYEQYF.